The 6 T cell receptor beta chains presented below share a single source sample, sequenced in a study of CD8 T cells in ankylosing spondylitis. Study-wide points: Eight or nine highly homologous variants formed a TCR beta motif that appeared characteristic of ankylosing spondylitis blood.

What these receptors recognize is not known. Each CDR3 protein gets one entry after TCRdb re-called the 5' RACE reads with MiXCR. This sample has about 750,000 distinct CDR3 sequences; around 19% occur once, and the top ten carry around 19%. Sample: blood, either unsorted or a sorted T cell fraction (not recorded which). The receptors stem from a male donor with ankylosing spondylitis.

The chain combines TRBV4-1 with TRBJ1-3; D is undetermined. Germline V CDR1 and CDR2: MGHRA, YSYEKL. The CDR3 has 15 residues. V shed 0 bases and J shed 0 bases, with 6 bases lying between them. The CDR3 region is CASSQEMSSGNTIYF. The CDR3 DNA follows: TGCGCCAGCAGCCAAGAAATGAGCTCTGGAAACACCATATATTTT.

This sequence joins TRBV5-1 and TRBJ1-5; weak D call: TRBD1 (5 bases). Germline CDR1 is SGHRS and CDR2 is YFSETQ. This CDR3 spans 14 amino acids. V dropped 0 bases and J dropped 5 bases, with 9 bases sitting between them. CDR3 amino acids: CASSLGGADQPQHF. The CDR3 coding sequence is TGCGCCAGCAGCTTGGGGGGCGCGGATCAGCCCCAGCATTTT.

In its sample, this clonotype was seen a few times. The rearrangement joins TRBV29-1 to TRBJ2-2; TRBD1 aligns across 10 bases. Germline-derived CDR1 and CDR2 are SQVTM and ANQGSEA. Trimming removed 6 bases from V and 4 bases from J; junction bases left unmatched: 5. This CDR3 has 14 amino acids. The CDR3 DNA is TGCAGCGTGGTCCGGGACAGGGGCACCGGGGAGCTGTTTTTT. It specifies CSVVRDRGTGELFF.

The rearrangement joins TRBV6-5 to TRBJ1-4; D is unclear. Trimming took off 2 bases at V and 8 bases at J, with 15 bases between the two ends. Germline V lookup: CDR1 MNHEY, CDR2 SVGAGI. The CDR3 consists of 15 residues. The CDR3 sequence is CASSYGVGFEEKLFF. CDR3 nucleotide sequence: TGTGCCAGCAGTTACGGTGTTGGGTTTGAAGAAAAACTGTTTTTT.

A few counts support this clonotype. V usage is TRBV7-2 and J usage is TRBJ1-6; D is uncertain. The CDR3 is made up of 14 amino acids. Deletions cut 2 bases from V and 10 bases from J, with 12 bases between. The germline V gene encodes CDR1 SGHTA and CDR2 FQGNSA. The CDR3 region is CASSLLGGVSPLHF. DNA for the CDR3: TGTGCCAGCAGCTTATTGGGTGGGGTATCACCCCTCCACTTT.

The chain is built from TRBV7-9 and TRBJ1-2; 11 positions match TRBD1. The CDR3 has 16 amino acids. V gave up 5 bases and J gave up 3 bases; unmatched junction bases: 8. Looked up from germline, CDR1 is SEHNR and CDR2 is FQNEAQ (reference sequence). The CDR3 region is CASSNLGTGGDYGYTF. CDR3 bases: TGTGCCAGCAGCAATCTCGGGACAGGGGGTGACTATGGCTACACCTTC.